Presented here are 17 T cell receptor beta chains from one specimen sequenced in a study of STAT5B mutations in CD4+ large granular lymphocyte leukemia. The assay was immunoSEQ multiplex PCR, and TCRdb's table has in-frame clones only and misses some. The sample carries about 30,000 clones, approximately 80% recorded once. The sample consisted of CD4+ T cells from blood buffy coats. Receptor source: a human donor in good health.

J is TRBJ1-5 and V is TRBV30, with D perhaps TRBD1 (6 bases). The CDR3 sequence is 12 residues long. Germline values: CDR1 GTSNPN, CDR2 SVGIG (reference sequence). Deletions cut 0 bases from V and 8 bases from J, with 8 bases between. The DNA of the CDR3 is TGTGCCTGGAGTGTGAGGGGGGAGCCCCAGCATTTT. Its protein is CAWSVRGEPQHF. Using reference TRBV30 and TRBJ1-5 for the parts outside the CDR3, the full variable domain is SQTIHQWPATLVQPVGSPLSLECTVEGTSNPNLYWYRQAAGRGLQLLFYSVGIGQISSEVPQNLSASRPQDRQFILSSKKLLLSDSGFYLCAWSVRGEPQHFGDGTRLSIL.

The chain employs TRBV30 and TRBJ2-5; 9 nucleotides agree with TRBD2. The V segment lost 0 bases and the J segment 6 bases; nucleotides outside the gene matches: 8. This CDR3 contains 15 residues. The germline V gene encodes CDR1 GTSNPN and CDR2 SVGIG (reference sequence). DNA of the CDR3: TGTGCCTGGAGTGTACGCGGGAGGGTGTTTAAGACCCAGTACTTC. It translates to CAWSVRGRVFKTQYF.

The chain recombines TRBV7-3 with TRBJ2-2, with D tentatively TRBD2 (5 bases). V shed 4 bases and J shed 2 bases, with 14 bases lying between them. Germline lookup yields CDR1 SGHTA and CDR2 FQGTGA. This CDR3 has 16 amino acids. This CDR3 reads CASSSQETRNTGELFF. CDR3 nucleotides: TGTGCCAGCAGCTCCCAGGAAACTAGAAACACCGGGGAGCTGTTTTTT.

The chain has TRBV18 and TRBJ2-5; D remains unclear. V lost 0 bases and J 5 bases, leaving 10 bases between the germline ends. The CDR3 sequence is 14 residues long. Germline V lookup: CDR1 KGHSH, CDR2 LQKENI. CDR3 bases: TGTGCCAGCTCACCACCAGTTGCAAGGGAGACCCAGTACTTC. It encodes CASSPPVARETQYF.

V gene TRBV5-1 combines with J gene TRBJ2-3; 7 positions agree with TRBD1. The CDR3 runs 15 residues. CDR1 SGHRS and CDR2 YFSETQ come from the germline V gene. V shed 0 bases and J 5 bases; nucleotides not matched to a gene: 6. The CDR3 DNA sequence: TGCGCCAGCAGCTTGGGCGGACAGGCTTTAGATACGCAGTATTTT. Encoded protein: CASSLGGQALDTQYF.

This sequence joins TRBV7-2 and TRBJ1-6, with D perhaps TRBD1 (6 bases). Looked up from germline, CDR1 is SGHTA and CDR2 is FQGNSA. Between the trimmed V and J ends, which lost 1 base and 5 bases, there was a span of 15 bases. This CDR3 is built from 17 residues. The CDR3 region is CASSLESLDRNNSPLHF. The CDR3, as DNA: TGTGCCAGCAGCTTAGAGTCCCTTGACAGGAATAATTCACCCCTCCACTTT.

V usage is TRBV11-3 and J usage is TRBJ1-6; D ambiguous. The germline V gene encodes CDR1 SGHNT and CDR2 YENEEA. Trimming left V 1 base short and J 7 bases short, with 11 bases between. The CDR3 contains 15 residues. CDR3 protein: CASSLVGQDNSPLHF. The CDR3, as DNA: TGTGCCAGCAGCTTAGTCGGGCAGGACAATTCACCCCTCCACTTT.

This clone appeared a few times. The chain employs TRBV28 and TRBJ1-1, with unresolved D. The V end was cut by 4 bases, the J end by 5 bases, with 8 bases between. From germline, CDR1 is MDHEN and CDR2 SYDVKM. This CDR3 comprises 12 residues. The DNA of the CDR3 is TGTGCCAGCAGTTCGGTCGGGACTGAAGCTTTCTTT. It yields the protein CASSSVGTEAFF.

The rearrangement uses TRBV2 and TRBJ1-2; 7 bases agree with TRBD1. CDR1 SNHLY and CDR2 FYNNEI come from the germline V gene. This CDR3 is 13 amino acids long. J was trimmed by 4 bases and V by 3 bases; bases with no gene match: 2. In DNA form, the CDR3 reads TGTGCCAGCAGTGAGGGACAGATCTATGGCTACACCTTC. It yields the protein CASSEGQIYGYTF.

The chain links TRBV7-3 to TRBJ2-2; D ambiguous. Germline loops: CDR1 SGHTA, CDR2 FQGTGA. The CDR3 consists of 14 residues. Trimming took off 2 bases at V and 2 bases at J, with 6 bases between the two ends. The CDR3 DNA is TGTGCCAGCAGCTTATGGAGTAACACCGGGGAGCTGTTTTTT. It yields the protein CASSLWSNTGELFF.

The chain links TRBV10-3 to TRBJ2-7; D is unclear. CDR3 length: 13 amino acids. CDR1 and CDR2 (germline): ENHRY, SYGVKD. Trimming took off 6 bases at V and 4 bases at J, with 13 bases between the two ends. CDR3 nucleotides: TGTGCCATCAGCCGATACGACTCGTACGAGCAGTACTTC. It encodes CAISRYDSYEQYF.

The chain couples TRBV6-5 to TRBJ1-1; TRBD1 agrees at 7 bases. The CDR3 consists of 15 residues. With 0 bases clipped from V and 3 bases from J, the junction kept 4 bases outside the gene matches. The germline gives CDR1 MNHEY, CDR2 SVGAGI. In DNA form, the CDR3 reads TGTGCCAGCAGTTACTCGCCAGGGGGAGACACTGAAGCTTTCTTT. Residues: CASSYSPGGDTEAFF.

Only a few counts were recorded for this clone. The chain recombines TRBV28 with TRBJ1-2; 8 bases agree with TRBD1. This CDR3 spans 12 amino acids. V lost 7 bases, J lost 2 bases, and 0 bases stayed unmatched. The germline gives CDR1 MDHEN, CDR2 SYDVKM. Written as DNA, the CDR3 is TGTGCCAGCACAGGGGGCAACTATGGCTACACCTTC. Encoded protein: CASTGGNYGYTF.

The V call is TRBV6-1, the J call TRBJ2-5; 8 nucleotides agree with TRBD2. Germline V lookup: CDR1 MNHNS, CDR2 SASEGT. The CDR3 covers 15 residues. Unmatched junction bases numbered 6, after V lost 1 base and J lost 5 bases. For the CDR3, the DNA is TGTGCCAGCAGTGAAGTTGACGGGGGGGCCGAGACCCAGTACTTC. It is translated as CASSEVDGGAETQYF.

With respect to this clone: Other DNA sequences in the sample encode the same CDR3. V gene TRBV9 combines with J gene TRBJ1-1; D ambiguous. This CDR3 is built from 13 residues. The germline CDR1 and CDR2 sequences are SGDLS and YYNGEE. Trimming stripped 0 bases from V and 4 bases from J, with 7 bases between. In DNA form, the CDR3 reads TGTGCCAGCAGCGTAGTTGAAGGCACTGAAGCTTTCTTT. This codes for CASSVVEGTEAFF.

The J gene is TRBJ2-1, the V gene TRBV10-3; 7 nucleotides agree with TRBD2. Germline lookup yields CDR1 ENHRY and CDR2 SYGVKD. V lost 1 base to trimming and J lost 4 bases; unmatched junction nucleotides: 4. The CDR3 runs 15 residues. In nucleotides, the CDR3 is TGTGCCATCAGTGAGTTTAGCGGGTCGTACAATGAGCAGTTCTTC. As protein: CAISEFSGSYNEQFF.

CDR3 loop: CASSLYPRGLTDTQYF. CDR3 nucleotides: TGTGCCAGCAGCTTATACCCGCGGGGCCTCACAGATACGCAGTATTTT. This chain joins TRBV11-1 and TRBJ2-3; D is possibly TRBD2 (6 bases). CDR1 SGHAT and CDR2 FQDESV come from the germline V gene (reference sequence). The CDR3 extends over 16 amino acids. The V and J ends lost 2 bases and 2 bases respectively, with 14 bases between them.